The 11 T cell receptor beta chains below all came from one sample that was sequenced in a study of shared clonotypes between healthy human individuals. Assay: immunoSEQ multiplex PCR; the TCRdb copy retains only in-frame clones and omits some. This table has under 650,000 clones, about 95% appearing once. Sequencing input: naive CD4+ T cells sorted from blood. Subset: CD45RA+ positively selected. The origin of the receptors is a woman aged 25 to 45 in good health.

This sequence joins TRBV28 and TRBJ2-5; 8 nucleotides align to TRBD2. The CDR3 extends over 15 amino acids. V was pared by 5 bases and J by 0 bases, with 5 bases of the junction left unmatched. Germline loops: CDR1 MDHEN, CDR2 SYDVKM. This CDR3 reads CASSTGLGDQETQYF. In DNA, the CDR3 is TGTGCCAGCAGTACGGGACTAGGGGACCAAGAGACCCAGTACTTC.

On this clone: Other nucleotide sequences from this sample produce the same CDR3. The rearrangement uses TRBV2 and TRBJ1-1, with D tentatively TRBD1 (5 bases). V was trimmed by 4 bases and J by 1 base, leaving 10 bases between them. This CDR3 has 14 residues. Germline CDR1 and CDR2: SNHLY and FYNNEI. CDR3 sequence: CASSAGTGNTEAFF. In DNA form, the CDR3 reads TGTGCCAGCAGTGCCGGGACGGGGAACACTGAAGCTTTCTTT.

The chain is built from TRBV6-5 and TRBJ1-6; no definite D call. CDR1 is MNHEY and CDR2 is SVGAGI in the germline V gene. The V end lost 0 bases, the J end lost 13 bases, and 16 bases lay between the germline ends. This CDR3 is built from 15 residues. The CDR3 spells CASSYSFRDGIPLHF. The DNA of the CDR3 is TGTGCCAGCAGTTACTCCTTTAGGGATGGTATCCCCCTCCACTTT.

The chain has TRBV18 and TRBJ2-3; TRBD2 matches at 14 bases. Germline V lookup: CDR1 KGHSH, CDR2 LQKENI. This CDR3 comprises 16 residues. Trimming took 3 bases from V and 6 from J; bases not matched to a gene: 5. Written as DNA, the CDR3 is TGTGCCAGCTCACCGGGACTAGCGGGAGAGAGCGATACGCAGTATTTT. The encoded protein is CASSPGLAGESDTQYF.

The chain combines TRBV18 with TRBJ2-5; 12 bases line up with TRBD2. TRBJ2-7 explains the end of the DNA better; the J call may be wrong. From germline, CDR1 is KGHSH and CDR2 LQKENI. The CDR3 contains 16 residues. The CDR3 region is CASSRWTSGNTYEQYF. The CDR3 coding sequence is TGTGCCAGCTCACGCTGGACTAGCGGGAACACCTACGAGCAGTACTTC.

V usage is TRBV4-1 and J usage is TRBJ2-3, with TRBD2 matching 13 bases. Per germline, CDR1 MGHRA and CDR2 YSYEKL. The J segment lost 2 bases and the V segment lost 3 bases, leaving 11 bases of the junction unmatched. The CDR3 totals 19 residues. This chain's CDR3 is CASSQLGTSGNLPTDTQYF. The CDR3 nucleotides are TGCGCCAGCAGCCAGTTGGGGACTAGCGGGAATCTACCCACAGATACGCAGTATTTT.

The rearrangement links TRBV5-4 to TRBJ1-1, with a weak D call TRBD1 (5 bases). Trimming cost V 6 bases and J 3 bases, with 12 bases left between them. The CDR3 contains 13 residues. Germline V gives CDR1 SGHNT, CDR2 YYREEE (reference sequence). The CDR3 nucleotides are TGTGCCAGCACCCAGGGAGGGGACACTGAAGCTTTCTTT. Residues: CASTQGGDTEAFF.

The chain links TRBV10-1 to TRBJ1-1, with a weak D call TRBD1 (6 bases). Germline V lookup: CDR1 WNHNN, CDR2 SYGVQD (reference sequence). Trimming left V 6 bases short and J 0 bases short, with 11 bases between. The CDR3 is made up of 14 amino acids. CDR3 loop: CASSPQGLNTEAFF. The CDR3 DNA sequence: TGCGCCAGCAGCCCCCAGGGGCTGAACACTGAAGCTTTCTTT.

J is TRBJ2-5 and V is TRBV7-6; D gene unclear. The end of the DNA aligns better with TRBJ2-7, so the J call may be wrong. The CDR3 consists of 14 residues. Germline CDR1 SGHVS, CDR2 FNYEAQ. CDR3 region: CASSLGPNSYEQYF. CDR3 nucleotide sequence: TGTGCCAGCAGCTTAGGCCCTAACTCCTACGAGCAGTACTTC.

The chain carries TRBV27 and TRBJ1-5; 10 nucleotides match TRBD1. Germline V lookup: CDR1 MNHEY, CDR2 SMNVEV (reference sequence). CDR3 length equals 17 residues. The trim removed 4 bases at V and 6 bases at J, leaving 12 bases unmatched. In DNA, the CDR3 is TGTGCCAGCAGTTCACACTACGGGACAGGGGAGGGTCAGCCCCAGCATTTT. Residues: CASSSHYGTGEGQPQHF.

The chain is built from TRBV5-4 and TRBJ2-7, with 9 bases that match TRBD2. J lost 3 bases, V lost 4 bases, and 5 bases had no gene match. The CDR3 loop spans 14 amino acids. The germline V gene encodes CDR1 SGHNT and CDR2 YYREEE (reference sequence). The CDR3: CASSPWRGGYEQYF. The CDR3 DNA reads TGTGCCAGCAGCCCGTGGCGGGGGGGCTACGAGCAGTACTTC. The full variable domain, rest sourced from reference TRBV5-4 and TRBJ2-7, is ETGVTQSPTHLIKTRGQQVTLRCSSQSGHNTVSWYQQALGQGPQFIFQYYREEENGRGNFPPRFSGLQFPNYSSELNVNALELDDSALYLCASSPWRGGYEQYFGPGTRLTVT.